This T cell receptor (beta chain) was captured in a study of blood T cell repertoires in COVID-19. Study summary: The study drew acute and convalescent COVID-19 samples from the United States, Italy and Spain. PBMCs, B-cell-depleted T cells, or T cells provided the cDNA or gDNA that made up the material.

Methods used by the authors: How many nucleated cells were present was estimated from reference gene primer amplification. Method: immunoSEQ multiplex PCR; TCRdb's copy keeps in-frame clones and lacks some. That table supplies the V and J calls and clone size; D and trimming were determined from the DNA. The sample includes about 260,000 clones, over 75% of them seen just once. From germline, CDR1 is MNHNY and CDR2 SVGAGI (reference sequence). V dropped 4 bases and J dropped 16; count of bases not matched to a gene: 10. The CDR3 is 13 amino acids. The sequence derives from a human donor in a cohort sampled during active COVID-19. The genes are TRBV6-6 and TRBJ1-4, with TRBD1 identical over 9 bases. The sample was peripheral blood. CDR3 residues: CASSSTGQGREFF. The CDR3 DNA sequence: TGTGCCAGCAGTTCCACGGGACAGGGTAGGGAGTTTTTT.